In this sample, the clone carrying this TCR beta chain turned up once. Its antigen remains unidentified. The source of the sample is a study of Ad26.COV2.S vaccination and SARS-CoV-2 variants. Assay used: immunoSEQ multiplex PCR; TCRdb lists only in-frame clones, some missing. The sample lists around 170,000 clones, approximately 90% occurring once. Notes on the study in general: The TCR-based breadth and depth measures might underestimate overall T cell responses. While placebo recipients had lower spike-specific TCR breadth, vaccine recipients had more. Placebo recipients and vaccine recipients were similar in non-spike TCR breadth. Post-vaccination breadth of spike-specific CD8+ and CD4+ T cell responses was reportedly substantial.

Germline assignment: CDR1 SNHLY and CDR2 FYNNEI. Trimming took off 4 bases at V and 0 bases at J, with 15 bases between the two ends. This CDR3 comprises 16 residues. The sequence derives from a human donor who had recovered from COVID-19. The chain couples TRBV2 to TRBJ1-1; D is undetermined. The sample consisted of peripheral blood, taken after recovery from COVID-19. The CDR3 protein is CASSVTIESMNTEAFF. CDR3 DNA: TGTGCCAGCAGTGTCACTATAGAAAGTATGAACACTGAAGCTTTCTTT.